This entry concerns a single T cell receptor (beta chain). Its antigen remains unknown. Looked up from germline, CDR1 is MDHEN and CDR2 is SYDVKM. The CDR3 is 14 amino acids. The V gene lost 5 bases and the J gene lost 6 bases, with 14 bases spanning the gap. This record belongs to a study of CD8 T cell repertoires and HIV-1 epitope variants. Using immunoSEQ multiplex PCR, the repertoire was profiled, and TCRdb retains in-frame clones only, with some absent. The table has about 5,200 clones, about 60% seen once. The chain uses TRBV28 and TRBJ2-1; D remains ambiguous. Sequenced input: cultured CD8+ T cells derived from PBMCs. The receptor's source is a male donor with HIV. This chain's CDR3 is CASSKPLGFNEQFF. As DNA, the CDR3 is TGTGCCAGCAGTAAACCTCTAGGATTCAATGAGCAGTTCTTC.